Each of the 29 T cell receptor beta chains below was sequenced from the same sample in a study of blood T cell repertoires in COVID-19. Measured with immunoSEQ multiplex PCR; TCRdb has only the in-frame clones, and not every one. Of 110,000 to 150,000 clones in the sample, over 80% were seen once. The sample taken for sequencing was PBMCs or T cells enriched from blood (not recorded which). These receptors came from a woman aged 35 to 49 who had recovered from COVID-19.

V is TRBV9 and J is TRBJ2-1; 9 positions match TRBD2. Per the germline V gene, CDR1 is SGDLS and CDR2 is YYNGEE. V gave up 0 bases and J gave up 4 bases; unmatched junction bases: 11. The CDR3 covers 18 residues. The CDR3 DNA reads TGTGCCAGCAGCGTAGGGTCAGGGGCTAGCGGGGCATACAATGAGCAGTTCTTC. Its translation is CASSVGSGASGAYNEQFF.

The genes are TRBV7-9 and TRBJ1-2; D perhaps matches TRBD1 (6 bases). There are 14 residues in the CDR3. V was trimmed by 2 bases and J by 8 bases, leaving 15 bases between them. The germline CDR1 and CDR2 sequences are SEHNR and FQNEAQ (reference sequence). The CDR3 loop reads CASSLTSTGPGYTF. As DNA, the CDR3 is TGTGCCAGCAGCTTAACTTCCACAGGGCCCGGCTACACCTTC.

The J gene is TRBJ2-7, the V gene TRBV6-5; tentatively, D is TRBD1 (6 bases). The CDR3 spans 15 residues. Looked up from germline, CDR1 is MNHEY and CDR2 is SVGAGI. Trimming removed 0 bases from V and 5 bases from J, with 14 bases in between. CDR3 in DNA: TGTGCCAGCAGTTACTCGAGTACAGGGTATAACGAGCAGTACTTC. This sequence encodes CASSYSSTGYNEQYF.

This clone was observed a few times. The rearrangement uses TRBV11-2 and TRBJ1-2, with D possibly being TRBD1 (6 bases). With 5 bases removed from V and 8 bases from J, the gap between germline ends came to 21 bases. The CDR3 length is 15 residues. The germline CDR1 and CDR2 sequences are SGHAT and FQNNGV. The CDR3 is CASSPSPKQGWGYTF. The CDR3 region has the DNA TGTGCCAGCAGCCCCTCCCCTAAACAGGGTTGGGGCTACACCTTC.

This clone has just a few counts. The V call is TRBV7-9, the J call TRBJ1-4; D may be TRBD1 (6 bases). V gave up 4 bases and J gave up 8 bases, with 20 bases separating them. CDR1 and CDR2 (germline): SEHNR, FQNEAQ (reference sequence). CDR3 length: 16 residues. The CDR3: CASSSGNAQGYEKLFF. In DNA form, the CDR3 reads TGTGCCAGCAGCTCAGGGAACGCTCAGGGGTACGAAAAACTGTTTTTT.

The chain carries TRBV6-5 and TRBJ2-7; no clear D. The CDR3 is 14 residues long. Germline assignment: CDR1 MNHEY and CDR2 SVGAGI. Deletions cut 2 bases from V and 4 bases from J, with 12 bases between. CDR3 in amino acids: CASSYVAESYEQYF. DNA of the CDR3: TGTGCCAGCAGTTACGTGGCAGAATCATACGAGCAGTACTTC.

The chain links TRBV14 to TRBJ2-1, with TRBD1 identical over 9 bases. This CDR3 contains 16 residues. The germline V gene has CDR1 SGHDN and CDR2 FVKESK. Unmatched junction bases numbered 6, after V lost 2 bases and J lost 4 bases. The DNA for the CDR3 is TGTGCCAGCAGCCAATGGGACAGGGAATTTTACAATGAGCAGTTCTTC. The encoded protein is CASSQWDREFYNEQFF.

This chain connects TRBV7-2 to TRBJ2-7; 8 bases map to TRBD1. Germline V CDR1 and CDR2: SGHTA, FQGNSA. The CDR3 is 16 amino acids. Trimming cost V 5 bases and J 3 bases; bases outside gene matches: 12. This CDR3 reads CASSTDSGGPYYEQYF. The CDR3 coding sequence is TGTGCCAGCAGCACCGACTCAGGGGGCCCTTACTACGAGCAGTACTTC.

The chain recombines TRBV20-1 with TRBJ2-7; 8 bases line up with TRBD1. The CDR3 totals 11 residues. From germline, CDR1 is DFQATT and CDR2 SNEGSKA (reference sequence). Trimming at V came to 3 bases and at J to 7 bases, leaving 2 bases not matched to a gene. The CDR3 sequence: CSARTGVEQYF. The CDR3 coding sequence is TGCAGTGCTAGGACAGGGGTTGAGCAGTACTTC.

A single count supports this clone. This chain joins TRBV10-3 and TRBJ2-7; 8 bases map to TRBD2. Trimming removed 7 bases from V and 2 bases from J; junction bases left unmatched: 10. Per germline, CDR1 ENHRY and CDR2 SYGVKD. CDR3 length: 15 residues. The CDR3 region is CAIKAAAGDAYEQYF. CDR3 bases: TGTGCCATCAAAGCCGCAGCGGGGGACGCCTACGAGCAGTACTTC.

The genes are TRBV4-1 and TRBJ2-3; a possible D gene is TRBD1 (5 bases). V lost 3 bases, J lost 1 base, and 20 bases lay in between. The length of the CDR3 is 18 residues. Germline V gene sequence: CDR1 MGHRA, CDR2 YSYEKL. CDR3 residues: CASSQRTEVDRRTDTQYF. The CDR3 DNA reads as TGCGCCAGCAGCCAGCGGACCGAGGTAGACAGACGCACAGATACGCAGTATTTT.

This chain joins TRBV7-2 and TRBJ2-3; 8 positions match TRBD2. This CDR3 is 16 amino acids long. J gave up 4 bases and V 0 bases, and 6 bases lay outside the gene matches. Looked up from germline, CDR1 is SGHTA and CDR2 is FQGNSA. In DNA form, the CDR3 reads TGTGCCAGCAGCTTAGCCTGGACTAGCATGCCAGATACGCAGTATTTT. Translated, it gives CASSLAWTSMPDTQYF.

The chain carries TRBV5-1 and TRBJ1-3, with unresolved D. This CDR3 is 14 amino acids long. Germline V CDR1 and CDR2: SGHRS, YFSETQ. V shed 5 bases and J shed 0 bases, with 9 bases lying between them. In DNA, the CDR3 is TGCGCCAGCAGGGGAGACAACTCTGGAAACACCATATATTTT. Amino acid sequence: CASRGDNSGNTIYF.

This rearrangement joins TRBV5-1 to TRBJ2-2; 7 nucleotides match TRBD1. The CDR3 has 15 amino acids. Germline V gives CDR1 SGHRS, CDR2 YFSETQ. Trimming removed 4 bases from V and 4 bases from J; junction bases left unmatched: 7. CDR3 residues: CASSLVGQTTGELFF. DNA of the CDR3: TGCGCCAGCAGCCTGGTGGGACAGACCACCGGGGAGCTGTTTTTT.

The chain recombines TRBV18 with TRBJ1-3; perhaps TRBD1 as D (5 bases). Germline V lookup: CDR1 KGHSH, CDR2 LQKENI. The CDR3 covers 15 residues. V shed 1 base and J shed 3 bases, with 10 bases lying between them. In nucleotides, the CDR3 is TGTGCCAGCTCACCACTGCAGCAGGGTGGAAACACCATATATTTT. Translation gives CASSPLQQGGNTIYF.

The chain carries TRBV3-1 (or the pseudogene TRBV3-2) and TRBJ2-7; 12 positions match TRBD2. The V gene's germline CDR1 is LGHDT and CDR2 YNNKEL (reference sequence). The V and J ends lost 4 bases and 6 bases, in that order; junction bases with no gene match: 7. The CDR3 is 15 residues long. The CDR3 sequence: CASSPQTSGRIEQYF. CDR3 in DNA: TGTGCCAGCAGCCCCCAGACTAGCGGGAGAATCGAGCAGTACTTC.

This chain links TRBV5-1 with TRBJ2-7; 12 bases are a match to TRBD1. Germline V gene sequence: CDR1 SGHRS, CDR2 YFSETQ. V gave up 4 bases and J gave up 4 bases; unmatched junction bases: 6. This CDR3 region has 15 residues. CDR3 region: CASSARGQGAYEQYF. CDR3 nucleotides: TGCGCCAGCAGCGCCCGGGGACAGGGGGCATACGAGCAGTACTTC.

V usage is TRBV13 and J usage is TRBJ2-2; 9 bases are shared with TRBD2. The CDR3 is made up of 16 amino acids. CDR1 PRHDT and CDR2 FYEKMQ come from the germline V gene (reference sequence). V lost 0 bases, J lost 7 bases, and 6 bases stayed unmatched. Here the CDR3 DNA reads TGTGCCAGCAGCTTAGGTCTAGCGGGGCGTGGCGGGGAGCTGTTTTTT. Its translation is CASSLGLAGRGGELFF.

This clone was detected a few times. The V and J genes are TRBV25-1 and TRBJ1-5; no clear D. Germline V lookup: CDR1 MGHDK, CDR2 SYGVNS. The CDR3 totals 13 residues. Between the trimmed V and J ends, which lost 2 bases and 10 bases, there was a span of 12 bases. This CDR3 reads CASSESIGLPQHF. The CDR3 coding sequence is TGTGCCAGCAGTGAAAGTATTGGCTTACCCCAGCATTTT.

V is TRBV21-1 and J is TRBJ2-7; TRBD2 is taken as the D call from the table, unchecked against the DNA. TRBV21-1 is reported as a pseudogene. The CDR3 has 17 residues. CDR3 coding DNA: TGTGCCAGCAGCAATCATTCCCACACAGAAGGGAGGCGCGAGCAGTACTTC. This codes for CASSNHSHTEGRREQYF.

The chain joins TRBV5-4 to TRBJ2-7; D call uncertain. The V end was cut by 0 bases, the J end by 1 base, with 8 bases between. The CDR3 contains 14 residues. Germline V gene data show CDR1 as SGHNT and CDR2 as YYREEE (reference sequence). The CDR3: CASSLDSLSYEQYF. The CDR3 DNA follows: TGTGCCAGCAGCTTGGACAGTCTATCCTACGAGCAGTACTTC.

CDR3 nucleotides: TGTGCCAGCAGCCAAGCCCTCGGAGCATCCTACGAGCAGTACTTC. Translating it yields CASSQALGASYEQYF. The chain carries TRBV3-1 (or the pseudogene TRBV3-2) and TRBJ2-7, with D unresolved. The CDR3 spans 15 residues. The V and J ends lost 1 base and 1 base respectively, with 11 bases between them. Germline loops: CDR1 LGHDT, CDR2 YNNKEL (reference sequence).

This chain joins TRBV9 and TRBJ2-1, with 9 bases aligning to TRBD2. V shed 0 bases, J shed 4 bases, and the junction held 5 bases outside the gene matches. This CDR3 has 16 residues. Germline lookup yields CDR1 SGDLS and CDR2 YYNGEE. CDR3 nucleotides: TGTGCCAGCAGCGTAGATAGCGGGGGTTTGTACAATGAGCAGTTCTTC. Encoded protein: CASSVDSGGLYNEQFF.

This clone was seen repeatedly, ten times or more. The genes are TRBV18 and TRBJ1-4; 7 nucleotides match TRBD1. This CDR3 spans 15 amino acids. The V gene's germline CDR1 is KGHSH and CDR2 LQKENI. With 1 base clipped from V and 7 bases from J, the junction kept 6 bases outside the gene matches. This CDR3 is CASSPQKGAGEKLFF. DNA of the CDR3: TGTGCCAGCTCACCACAAAAGGGGGCGGGTGAAAAACTGTTTTTT.

The chain uses TRBV5-1 and TRBJ2-2; 10 bases are shared with TRBD1. This CDR3 contains 17 residues. Germline lookup yields CDR1 SGHRS and CDR2 YFSETQ. V shed 3 bases, J shed 4 bases, and the junction held 9 bases outside the gene matches. CDR3 sequence: CASSWPPDRGSTGELFF. In DNA form, the CDR3 reads TGCGCCAGCAGCTGGCCCCCGGACAGGGGGAGCACCGGGGAGCTGTTTTTT.

This chain connects TRBV19 to TRBJ1-3; D remains ambiguous. V shed 4 bases and J shed 0 bases, with 10 bases lying between them. The CDR3 has 15 amino acids. CDR1 and CDR2 from the germline V gene are LNHDA and SQIVND (reference sequence). DNA for the CDR3: TGTGCCAGTAGTACCTCGAAACTCTCTGGAAACACCATATATTTT. It specifies CASSTSKLSGNTIYF.

This rearrangement joins TRBV5-1 to TRBJ2-1; 15 nucleotides line up with TRBD2. Losses at the gene ends were 0 bases for V and 10 bases for J; bases not matched to a gene: 8. The germline V gene encodes CDR1 SGHRS and CDR2 YFSETQ. CDR3 length: 17 amino acids. The CDR3 coding sequence is TGCGCCAGCAGCTTGGTGGGACTAGCGGGAGGAATAGACGAGCAGTTCTTC. It encodes CASSLVGLAGGIDEQFF.

CDR3 DNA sequence: TGTGCCAGCAGTTACCGCCAGGGGTTAGATACGCAGTATTTT. Its protein is CASSYRQGLDTQYF. The rearrangement uses TRBV27 and TRBJ2-3; a weak D match, TRBD1 (6 bases). CDR3 length equals 14 residues. Trimming removed 4 bases from V and 5 bases from J, with 13 bases in between. Germline CDR1 and CDR2: MNHEY and SMNVEV (reference sequence).

This clone showed up just once. This chain joins TRBV29-1 and TRBJ2-1; perhaps TRBD1 as D (6 bases). The CDR3 sequence is 12 residues long. The ends were cut back, 7 bases at V and 3 bases at J, with 10 bases in the middle. From germline, CDR1 is SQVTM and CDR2 ANQGSEA. The CDR3 DNA is TGCAGCGGGGAACAGGGCTACAATGAGCAGTTCTTC. This codes for CSGEQGYNEQFF.